This TCR beta chain appears in the sequencing data of a study of cytomegalovirus exposure and HLA in healthy donors (dated by TCRdb to 2017 to 2019). About the study as a whole: An earlier analysis of approximately 640 of the donors reported more than 250 Gb of sequence data and 117 million unique TCR beta sequences from 190 million or so T cells. The number of donors typed differed by locus, with about 629-630 for A, B, C, DRB1 and DQB1, around 520 for DQA1, 600 to 610 for DPA1, and over 400 for DPB1. In a later genetic analysis, genome-wide SNP genotypes for about 65% of the roughly 670 donors were used, and that subset was treated as a discovery cohort. High-throughput TCR immunosequencing, statistical association of individual TCRs with disease status, and machine learning were combined to predict cytomegalovirus infection status. Donor age, sex, ethnicity and CMV serostatus were compiled together with the repertoire data. The study aimed to test whether signatures of past pathogen exposure could be identified by cataloging public T cell receptors. In the later analysis, no new phenotypic data were used to find candidate immune exposures; instead, reliance was placed on TCR beta sequences and their occurrence across donors. An early release that covered some 640 HLA-typed donors contained approximately 300 gigabases of sequencing data and tens of millions of unique TCR sequences. An earlier analysis of several hundred of the donors used high-throughput TCR beta sequencing to judge whether each TCR beta V gene segment behaved as functional or pseudogenic. The genetic ancestry cluster associated with self-reported Caucasian donors included about 84% of the roughly 360 genotyped donors. A separate validation cohort of over a hundred different subjects was used in addition to the 666-subject first cohort. HLA typing covered class I and class II loci at four-digit resolution. A later analysis re-examined previously published TCR beta repertoires from more than 550 donors and added high-resolution HLA genotyping to investigate patterns of TCR occurrence. All discovery cohort repertoires had been generated on a single sequencing platform. Among about 400 genotyped donors of the cohort, an average of approximately 220,000 unique TCR beta nucleotide sequences was sequenced per donor, of which 15% to 20% were non-productive. Several DR-DQ haplotypes were treated as single units for association and clustering because of strong linkage in the cohort. Using immunosequencing, the study profiled T cell repertoires from 500 to 800 subjects and related those repertoires to cytomegalovirus serostatus.

To prepare the library, the immunoSEQ multiplex PCR assay was applied. A mixture of 60 forward primers for TCR Vbeta segments and 13 reverse primers for TCR Jbeta segments was used in the multiplex PCR. The CDR3 region of rearranged TCR beta genes was amplified from genomic DNA by a multiplex PCR assay. Amplified TCR beta libraries were sequenced as 87-base-pair reads on the Illumina HiSeq System. Per the authors' processing: In a later analysis, about 80 million unique TCR beta chains were counted across the 690 or so repertoires, and about 9.9 million of these chains were shared by at least two donors. A nearest-neighbor algorithm error-corrected the raw reads and collapsed the reads into unique sequences, merging closely related sequences to remove PCR and sequencing errors. To assign V, D and J gene segments, CDR3 sequences were aligned to IMGT reference sequences. For a sequence to be retained, a match of at least six nucleotides to both a V gene segment and a J gene segment was required. Rearrangements were classified as productive when the CDR3 lacked stop codons and remained in frame with V and J, and all other rearrangements were classified as non-productive. Following IMGT convention, CDR3 was defined as the stretch from the second conserved V-encoded cysteine up to the conserved J-encoded phenylalanine. The earlier analysis of about 620 of the donors excluded sequences that lacked an unambiguous match to a single V gene segment. In an earlier analysis of several hundred of the donors, a V segment was called functional when productive rearrangements were above 56.7%, and segregating when the standard deviation between donors exceeded 5%. A statistical classification framework was developed to diagnose cytomegalovirus status using the catalog of TCR beta chain sequences. In a later analysis, TCR nucleotide sequences were compared against IMGT/GENE-DB human TR gene sequences so that V and J genes could be assigned. In a later analysis, CDR3 sequences and most-parsimonious VDJ recombination scenarios were assigned using the TCRdist pipeline. In a later analysis, every TCR beta chain was defined by the combination of its CDR3 amino acid sequence and its V-gene family, and reads without a unique V-gene family were dropped. A later analysis removed several hundred highly shared, low-generation-probability nucleotide sequences to deal with suspected cross-contamination and a sequencing artifact. A later analysis calculated a clonal expansion index for each public chain from normalized within-repertoire ranks of inferred template counts. In a later analysis, generation probabilities were computed using a VDJ recombination model fitted to out-of-frame rearrangements, and the results were checked against IGoR. Hypergeometric tests were used in a later analysis to score TCR-TCR, TCR-HLA and TCR-CMV co-occurrence, with a repertoire-size bias correction applied to the TCR pairs. False discovery rates were estimated in a later analysis by permuting HLA or CMV assignments 20 times. In a later analysis, co-occurring TCRs were grouped using DBSCAN, with TCRdist sequence similarity added in when clustering inside HLA-allele-positive subsets. Repertoires with fewer than 30,000 or more than 120,000 public chains were left out of co-occurrence clustering, as were a handful of repertoires with anomalous nucleotide sharing. TCRdb retrieved this table from immuneACCESS and kept in-frame rearrangements only. Not all clones are present; in checked studies, unresolved V genes account for under half, and no reason is known for the remainder. That table is the source of V, J and clone size, and D and trimming were worked out from the DNA. The sample has some 96,000 clones on record, under 65% of them singletons. Jointly, the top ten make up 2.5% to 3.5% of the sample.

The CDR3 measures 13 amino acids from cysteine to phenylalanine. The retained sequence is limited to the CDR3, 39 bases, with the frame set at the first base. From the germline V gene, CDR1 is MNHNS and CDR2 is SASEGT. Compared with germline, V lacks 9 bases and J lacks 8 bases; bases without a gene match: 10. Of note for this clone: Its antigen has not been determined. No per-base quality is available; no much larger clone lies one base away.

In total, approximately 700 healthy bone marrow donors made up the cohort. At the time of sampling, every cohort member was nominally healthy, though immune exposures that went unrecorded were likely present. The donor was CMV seronegative and belonged to the group of over 350 seronegative cohort members. A peripheral blood sample was collected from each donor, and TCR beta sequencing was performed on peripheral blood mononuclear cells. Genomic DNA extraction from the blood cell samples was performed with the Qiagen DNeasy Blood Extraction Kit. What the study reported, not specific to this receptor: CMV serostatus was the only immune exposure information available for the cohort. Some IMGT-functional V segments, including TRBV6-2 and TRBV6-3, could not be told apart with the 87-base-pair reads, so those segments were excluded. Across donors, most TCR sequences were observed very rarely, whereas some public TCRs were present in many individuals. A further reported finding was that TCR beta sequences accurately predicted the HLA-A and HLA-B alleles for most subjects in the first cohort. Compared with equally common non-associated chains, HLA-associated TCR beta chains in a later analysis were more clonally expanded and had lower generation probabilities. A later analysis found that TCR association rates varied across HLA loci, with DRB1 alleles showing the most associated TCRs and HLA-C alleles the fewest. Because counts were too low, around 18 rarely observed V segments, including chromosome 9 orphons, were left out of the earlier analysis of some 600 of the donors. At a false discovery rate of 0.05, a later analysis linked 16,951 TCR beta sequences to specific HLA alleles. HLA typing was unavailable for some donors at each locus, so association tests used only the typed subset. In vitro tests confirmed that a few of the cytomegalovirus-associated TCR beta chains recognize cytomegalovirus antigens. Several of the top co-occurrence clusters appeared to be linked to parvovirus B19, influenza, CMV and Epstein-Barr virus, according to a later analysis. In an earlier analysis of 587 of the donors, most TCR beta V segments appeared in productive rearrangements about 87% or about 30% of the time, broadly matching IMGT annotations. Linkage disequilibrium might explain the correlated functional status among segregating V segments, but an unknown experimental factor could not be ruled out. A group of highly shared sequence variants was considered likely to be a technical artifact of the sequencing pipeline. V-gene and J-gene trimming of TCR beta chains was associated with a missense DCLRE1C variant in a later genetic analysis, and the association was replicated in an independent cohort. This cohort had only TCR beta chains sequenced, and the lack of alpha or paired-chain data limited which features could be detected. The classifier was reported to diagnose cytomegalovirus status with high specificity and sensitivity in both the original cohort and the validation cohort. Presence/absence analyses assumed roughly uniform sequencing depth across donors, an assumption that may not hold. A later analysis found that most CMV-associated TCR beta chains appeared HLA-restricted, with HLA associations seemingly driven largely by CMV exposure. According to a later genetic analysis, donors in an Asian-associated ancestry cluster had fewer N-insertions in productive TCRs than the approximately 700-donor mean. It was suggested by the authors that the approach could potentially be generalized to other disease states and immunological phenotypes. The study gave a list of roughly 150 TCR beta chains associated with cytomegalovirus. When HLA alleles, especially DR and DQ, strongly co-occurred, attributing TCR associations to individual alleles was difficult.

Material for sequencing was PBMCs. The receptor was isolated from a man between 60 and 75 years old in good health and CMV-seronegative. Recombination joined TRBV6-1 with TRBJ1-3, with TRBD1 identical over 7 junction bases. The nucleotides read TGTGCCAGTACCGACAGGGCTTTTGACACCATATATTTT. Its translation is CASTDRAFDTIYF.